The 12 T cell receptor beta chains in this list originate from one sample, sequenced in a study of T-cell reconstitution after alpha-beta-depleted transplantation in children. For TCRbeta, the library was prepared with unique molecular identifiers. Each CDR3 protein gets one entry after TCRdb re-called the PCR reads with MiXCR. The sample lists a few hundred thousand distinct CDR3 sequences; 10% to 13% were seen once. Sequencing was performed on PBMCs from the stem cell graft donor, taken from the stem cell graft. These receptors all stem from a human donor who donated a stem cell graft to a child with acute lymphoblastic leukemia.

In its sample, this clonotype was seen a few times. The rearrangement links TRBV9 to TRBJ2-2, with D unclear. This CDR3 is built from 17 residues. V was clipped by 4 bases and J by 1 base, with 17 bases between them. From germline, CDR1 is SGDLS and CDR2 YYNGEE. The CDR3 sequence: CASSSRRDPKNTGELFF. DNA of the CDR3: TGTGCCAGCAGCTCCCGGAGAGACCCTAAGAACACCGGGGAGCTGTTTTTT.

The chain is built from TRBV12-3 or TRBV12-4 and TRBJ2-7, with 10 bases aligning to TRBD2. The J segment lost 7 bases and the V segment lost 6 bases, leaving 9 bases of the junction unmatched. This CDR3 is built from 14 residues. In nucleotides, the CDR3 is TGTGCCAGCAGCTCCTCGGGACTAGCGTTAGAGCAGTACTTC. It codes for CASSSSGLALEQYF.

V and J are TRBV7-3 and TRBJ2-5; D not certain. Trimming removed 1 base from V and 2 bases from J, with 5 bases in between. In germline, CDR1 is SGHTA, CDR2 FQGTGA. The CDR3 loop spans 13 amino acids. The CDR3 DNA follows: TGTGCCAGCAGCTTAAGCAGGCAAGAGACCCAGTACTTC. Protein sequence: CASSLSRQETQYF.

The chain recombines TRBV7-2 with TRBJ1-2; 7 bases match TRBD1. The V segment lost 3 bases and the J segment 6 bases; nucleotides outside the gene matches: 4. Germline V gives CDR1 SGHTA, CDR2 FQGNSA. The CDR3 spans 13 residues. CDR3 loop: CASSFDREHGYTF. The CDR3 DNA reads TGTGCCAGCAGCTTTGACAGGGAGCATGGCTACACCTTC. The full variable domain, with the rest looked up from reference TRBV7-2 and TRBJ1-2, is GAGVSQSPSNKVTEKGKDVELRCDPISGHTALYWYRQSLGQGLEFLIYFQGNSAPDKSGLPSDRFSAERTGGSVSTLTIQRTQQEDSAVYLCASSFDREHGYTFGSGTRLTVV.

This rearrangement joins TRBV10-2 to TRBJ1-5, with 7 bases that match TRBD1. This CDR3 has 15 residues. Germline V lookup: CDR1 WSHSY, CDR2 SAAADI. With 2 bases clipped from V and 5 bases from J, the junction kept 6 bases outside the gene matches. The CDR3 nucleotides are TGCGCCAGCAGTGAGGGGGACAGACTATATCAGCCCCAGCATTTT. This encodes CASSEGDRLYQPQHF.

This clonotype was observed a handful of times. This sequence joins TRBV20-1 and TRBJ2-7; TRBD1 aligns across 11 bases. CDR1 DFQATT and CDR2 SNEGSKA come from the germline V gene (reference sequence). This CDR3 region has 12 residues. The V and J ends lost 6 bases and 7 bases, in that order; junction bases with no gene match: 5. CDR3 nucleotides: TGCAGTGCCCGGACAGGGGGCCAAGAGCAGTACTTC. This translates into CSARTGGQEQYF.

At least ten counts were recorded for this clonotype. The chain employs TRBV6-1 and TRBJ1-2, with 7 positions matching TRBD1. Germline V gene lookup returns CDR1 MNHNS and CDR2 SASEGT. The J segment lost 1 base and the V segment lost 5 bases, leaving 10 bases of the junction unmatched. This CDR3 has 16 amino acids. CDR3 nucleotides: TGTGCCAGCAGTAGACAGGGAGGACGTCTTAACTATGGCTACACCTTC. As protein: CASSRQGGRLNYGYTF.

A few counts support this clonotype. The chain couples TRBV12-3 or TRBV12-4 to TRBJ2-7; TRBD1 matches at 10 bases. Germline trimming cut 2 bases from V and 5 bases from J; bases unmatched to any gene: 6. This CDR3 comprises 15 residues. The CDR3 region is CASSLLGTGVHEQYF. DNA of the CDR3: TGTGCCAGCAGTTTATTAGGGACAGGGGTCCACGAGCAGTACTTC.

Many counts were recorded for this clonotype. V usage is TRBV21-1 and J usage is TRBJ2-5; TRBD1, the table's D call, lacks a check against the DNA. TRBV21-1 counts as a pseudogene. CDR3 length: 14 amino acids. DNA of the CDR3: TGTGCCAGCCTGGGACAGGGCCAGGGAGAGACCCAGTACTTC. Its protein is CASLGQGQGETQYF.

Only a few counts were recorded for this clonotype. V gene TRBV20-1 combines with J gene TRBJ2-7; D is undetermined. The V end was cut by 6 bases, the J end by 0 bases, with 12 bases between. The CDR3 sequence is 13 residues long. The V gene's germline CDR1 is DFQATT and CDR2 SNEGSKA (reference sequence). CDR3 residues: CSAEIDNSYEQYF. In nucleotides, the CDR3 is TGCAGTGCCGAGATAGACAACTCCTACGAGCAGTACTTC.

This clonotype was seen ten or more times. The V call is TRBV7-9, the J call TRBJ2-7, with D possibly TRBD1 on 5 matching bases. The germline V gene has CDR1 SEHNR and CDR2 FQNEAQ (reference sequence). This CDR3 spans 11 amino acids. V was cut by 5 bases and J by 4 bases, with 6 bases left in between. The CDR3 DNA follows: TGTGCCAGCAGCCCAGGGTACGAGCAGTACTTC. Amino acid sequence: CASSPGYEQYF.

This clonotype was counted only a few times. This rearrangement joins TRBV12-3 or TRBV12-4 to TRBJ1-4, with TRBD1 as a possible D gene (6 bases). Trimming removed 6 bases from V and 7 bases from J, with 15 bases in between. The CDR3 sequence is 14 residues long. Written as DNA, the CDR3 is TGTGCCAGCAGCAAAGGGCAGGGGTCTGAAAAACTGTTTTTT. It is translated as CASSKGQGSEKLFF.